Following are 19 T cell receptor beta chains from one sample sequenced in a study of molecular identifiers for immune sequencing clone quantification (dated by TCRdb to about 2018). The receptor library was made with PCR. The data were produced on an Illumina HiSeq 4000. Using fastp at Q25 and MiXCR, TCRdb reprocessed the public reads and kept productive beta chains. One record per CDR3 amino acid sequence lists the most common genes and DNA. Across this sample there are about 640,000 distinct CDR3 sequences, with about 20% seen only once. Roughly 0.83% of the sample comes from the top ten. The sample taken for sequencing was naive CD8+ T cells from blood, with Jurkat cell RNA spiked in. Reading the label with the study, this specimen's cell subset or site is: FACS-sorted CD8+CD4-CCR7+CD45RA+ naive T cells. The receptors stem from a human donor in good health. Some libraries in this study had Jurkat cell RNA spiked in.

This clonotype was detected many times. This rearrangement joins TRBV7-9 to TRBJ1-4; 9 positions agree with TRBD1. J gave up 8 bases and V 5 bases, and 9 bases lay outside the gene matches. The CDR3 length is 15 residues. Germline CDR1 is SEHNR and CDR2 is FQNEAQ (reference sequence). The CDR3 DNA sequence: TGTGCCAGCAGCCTACCGGGACAGGGCTACGAAAAACTGTTTTTT. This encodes CASSLPGQGYEKLFF. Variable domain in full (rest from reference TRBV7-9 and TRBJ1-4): DTGVSQNPRHKITKRGQNVTFRCDPISEHNRLYWYRQTLGQGPEFLTYFQNEAQLEKSRLLSDRFSAERPKGSFSTLEIQRTEQGDSAMYLCASSLPGQGYEKLFFGSGTQLSVL.

The CDR3 protein is CATSDLRGQRPDTQYF. The CDR3 DNA reads as TGTGCCACCAGTGATTTAAGGGGACAGAGGCCGGATACGCAGTATTTT. V and J are TRBV24-1 and TRBJ2-3, with TRBD1 identical over 7 bases. The V gene end was trimmed by 1 base and the J gene end by 6 bases; junction bases not matched to a gene: 9. The CDR3 is 16 amino acids. Germline V gene sequence: CDR1 KGHDR, CDR2 SFDVKD.

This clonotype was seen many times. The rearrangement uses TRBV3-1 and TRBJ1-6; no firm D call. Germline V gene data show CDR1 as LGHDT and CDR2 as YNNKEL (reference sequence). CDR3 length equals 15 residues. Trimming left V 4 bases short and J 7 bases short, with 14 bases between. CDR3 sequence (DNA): TGTGCCAGCAGCCCCCGCGGGAACCCCAATTCACCCCTCCACTTT. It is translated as CASSPRGNPNSPLHF.

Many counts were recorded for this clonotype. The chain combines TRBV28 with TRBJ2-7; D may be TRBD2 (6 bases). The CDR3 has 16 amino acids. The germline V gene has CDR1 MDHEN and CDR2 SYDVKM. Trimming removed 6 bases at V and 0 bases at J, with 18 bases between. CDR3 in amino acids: CASRTPSGGSSYEQYF. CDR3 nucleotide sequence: TGTGCCAGCAGGACACCCTCCGGAGGGTCCTCCTACGAGCAGTACTTC.

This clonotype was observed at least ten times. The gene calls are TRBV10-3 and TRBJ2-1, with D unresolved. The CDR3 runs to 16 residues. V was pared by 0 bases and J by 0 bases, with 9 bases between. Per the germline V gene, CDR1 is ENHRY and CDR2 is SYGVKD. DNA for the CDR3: TGTGCCATCAGTGAGTCCGCCAAGAGCTCCTACAATGAGCAGTTCTTC. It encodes CAISESAKSSYNEQFF.

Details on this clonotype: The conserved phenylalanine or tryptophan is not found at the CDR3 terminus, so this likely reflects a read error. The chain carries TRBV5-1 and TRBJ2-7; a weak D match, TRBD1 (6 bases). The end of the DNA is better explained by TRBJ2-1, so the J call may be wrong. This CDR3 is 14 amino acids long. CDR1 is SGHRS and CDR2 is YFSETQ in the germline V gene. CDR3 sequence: CASTWTERSYEQFS. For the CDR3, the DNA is TGCGCCAGCACCTGGACAGAGCGTTCCTACGAGCAGTTCTCC.

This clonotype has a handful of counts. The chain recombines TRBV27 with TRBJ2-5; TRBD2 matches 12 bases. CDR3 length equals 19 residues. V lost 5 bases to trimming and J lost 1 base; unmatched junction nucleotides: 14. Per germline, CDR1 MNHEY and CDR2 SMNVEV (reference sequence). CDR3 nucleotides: TGTGCCAGCAGTCGAGGGTCTAGCGGGGGGGGCCTTACCCAAGAGACCCAGTACTTC. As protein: CASSRGSSGGGLTQETQYF.

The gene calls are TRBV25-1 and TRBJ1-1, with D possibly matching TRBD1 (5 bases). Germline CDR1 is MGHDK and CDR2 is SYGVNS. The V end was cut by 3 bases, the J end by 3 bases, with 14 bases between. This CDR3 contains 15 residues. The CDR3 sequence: CASSDHDSYDTEAFF. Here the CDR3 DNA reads TGTGCCAGCAGTGATCACGACAGTTATGACACTGAAGCTTTCTTT.

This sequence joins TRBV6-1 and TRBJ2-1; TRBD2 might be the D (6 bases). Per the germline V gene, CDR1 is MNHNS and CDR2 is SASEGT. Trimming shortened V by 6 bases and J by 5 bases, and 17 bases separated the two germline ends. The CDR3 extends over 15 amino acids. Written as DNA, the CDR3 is TGTGCCAGCAGATTAGCCGGAGGCGGGGACAATGAGCAGTTCTTC. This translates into CASRLAGGGDNEQFF.

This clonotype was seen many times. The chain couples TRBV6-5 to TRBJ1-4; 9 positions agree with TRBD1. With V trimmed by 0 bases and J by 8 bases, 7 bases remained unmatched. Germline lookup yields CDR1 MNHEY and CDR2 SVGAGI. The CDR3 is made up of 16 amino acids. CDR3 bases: TGTGCCAGCAGTTACTCCACAGGGGGCAAGGCGGAAAAACTGTTTTTT. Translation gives CASSYSTGGKAEKLFF.

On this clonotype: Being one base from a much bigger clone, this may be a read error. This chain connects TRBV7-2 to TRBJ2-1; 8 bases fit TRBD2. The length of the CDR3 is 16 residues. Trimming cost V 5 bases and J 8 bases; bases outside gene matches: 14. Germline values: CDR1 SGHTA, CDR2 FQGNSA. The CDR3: CASSPTSPAGGDEQFF. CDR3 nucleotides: TGTGCCAGCAGCCCGACAAGCCCGGCGGGGGGCGATGAGCAGTTCTTC.

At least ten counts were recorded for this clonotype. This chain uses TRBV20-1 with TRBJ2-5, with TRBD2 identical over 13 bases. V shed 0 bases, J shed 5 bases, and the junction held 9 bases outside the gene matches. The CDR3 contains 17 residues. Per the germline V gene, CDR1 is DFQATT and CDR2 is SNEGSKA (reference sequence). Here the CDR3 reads CSARETSGGYFSETQYF. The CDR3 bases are TGCAGTGCTAGAGAGACTAGCGGGGGGTATTTTTCTGAGACCCAGTACTTC.

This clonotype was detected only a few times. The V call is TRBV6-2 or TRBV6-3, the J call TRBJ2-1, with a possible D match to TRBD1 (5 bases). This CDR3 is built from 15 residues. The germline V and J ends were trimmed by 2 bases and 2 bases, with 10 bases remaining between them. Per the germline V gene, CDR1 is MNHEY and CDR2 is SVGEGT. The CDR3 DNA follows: TGTGCCAGCAGTTACCCCTGGACACCCTACAATGAGCAGTTCTTC. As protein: CASSYPWTPYNEQFF.

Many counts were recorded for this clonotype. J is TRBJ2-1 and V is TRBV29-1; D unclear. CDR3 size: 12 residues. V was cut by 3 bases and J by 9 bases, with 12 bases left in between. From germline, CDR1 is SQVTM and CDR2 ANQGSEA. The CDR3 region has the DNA TGCAGCGTTGAGCGCAGCACGGGTGAGCAGTTCTTC. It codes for CSVERSTGEQFF.

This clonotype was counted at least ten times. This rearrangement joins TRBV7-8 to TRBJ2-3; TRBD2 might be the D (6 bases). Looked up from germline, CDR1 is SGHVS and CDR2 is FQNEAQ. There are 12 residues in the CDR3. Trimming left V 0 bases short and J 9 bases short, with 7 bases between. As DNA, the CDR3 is TGTGCCAGCAGCTTAGCGGAGGGCACGCAGTATTTT. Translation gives CASSLAEGTQYF.

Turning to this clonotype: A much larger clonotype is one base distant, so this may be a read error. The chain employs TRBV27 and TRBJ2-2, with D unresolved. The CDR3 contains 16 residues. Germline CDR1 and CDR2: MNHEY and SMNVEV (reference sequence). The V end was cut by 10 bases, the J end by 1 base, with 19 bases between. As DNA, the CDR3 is TGTGCCAACACCACCCCTGACGTGGGGAACACCGGGGAGCTGTTTTTT. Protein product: CANTTPDVGNTGELFF.

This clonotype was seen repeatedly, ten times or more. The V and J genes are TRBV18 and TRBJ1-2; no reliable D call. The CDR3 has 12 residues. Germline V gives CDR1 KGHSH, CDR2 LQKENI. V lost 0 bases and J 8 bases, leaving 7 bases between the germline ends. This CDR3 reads CASSPPIGGYTF. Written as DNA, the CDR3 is TGTGCCAGCTCACCACCAATTGGGGGCTACACCTTC.

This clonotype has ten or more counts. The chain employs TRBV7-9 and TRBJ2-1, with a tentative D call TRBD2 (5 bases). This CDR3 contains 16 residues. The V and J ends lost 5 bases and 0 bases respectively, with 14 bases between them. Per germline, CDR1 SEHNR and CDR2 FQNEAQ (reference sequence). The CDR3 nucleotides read TGTGCCAGCAGCCTGAGGACTGTAAGCTCCTACAATGAGCAGTTCTTC. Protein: CASSLRTVSSYNEQFF. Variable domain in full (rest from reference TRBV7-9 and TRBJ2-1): DTGVSQNPRHKITKRGQNVTFRCDPISEHNRLYWYRQTLGQGPEFLTYFQNEAQLEKSRLLSDRFSAERPKGSFSTLEIQRTEQGDSAMYLCASSLRTVSSYNEQFFGPGTRLTVL.

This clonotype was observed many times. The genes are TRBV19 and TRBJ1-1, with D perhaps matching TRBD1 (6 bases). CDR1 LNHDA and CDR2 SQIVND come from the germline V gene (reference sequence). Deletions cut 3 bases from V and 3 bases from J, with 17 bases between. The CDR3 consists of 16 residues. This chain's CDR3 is CASSMDPDRLDTEAFF. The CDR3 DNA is TGTGCCAGTAGTATGGATCCCGACAGGTTGGACACTGAAGCTTTCTTT.